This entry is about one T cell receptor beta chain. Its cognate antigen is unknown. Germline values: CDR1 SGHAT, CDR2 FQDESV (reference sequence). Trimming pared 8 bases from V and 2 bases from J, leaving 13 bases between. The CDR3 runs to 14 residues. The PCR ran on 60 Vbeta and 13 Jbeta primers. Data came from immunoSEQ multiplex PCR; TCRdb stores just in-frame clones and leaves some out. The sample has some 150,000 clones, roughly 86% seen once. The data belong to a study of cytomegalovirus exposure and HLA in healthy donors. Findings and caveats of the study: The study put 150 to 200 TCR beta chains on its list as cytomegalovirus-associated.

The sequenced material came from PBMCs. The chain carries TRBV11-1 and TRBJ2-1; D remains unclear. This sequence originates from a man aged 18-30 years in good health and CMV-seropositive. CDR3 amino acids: CASALPVAYNEQFF. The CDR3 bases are TGTGCCAGCGCCCTTCCGGTGGCCTACAATGAGCAGTTCTTC. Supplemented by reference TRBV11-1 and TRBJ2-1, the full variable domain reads EAEVAQSPRYKITEKSQAVAFWCDPISGHATLYWYRQILGQGPELLVQFQDESVVDDSQLPKDRFSAERLKGVDSTLKIQPAELGDSAMYLCASALPVAYNEQFFGPGTRLTVL.